This T cell receptor beta chain was obtained from a study of beta chain features in type 1 diabetes. The CDR3 has 13 amino acids. J lost 10 bases, V lost 3 bases, and 4 bases had no gene match. CDR1 and CDR2 (germline): SNHLY, FYNNEI. The study, taken as a whole, reports: In type 1 diabetes patients, VDJ junctions had fewer insertions; deletions at these junctions were more frequent. Among all four CD4+ subsets, Type 1 diabetes patients had TCRB CDR3s that were moderately but significantly shorter.

About this clone itself: Its antigen remains unknown.

Expressed TCRB transcripts were sequenced because the isolated RNA had all been reverse transcribed beforehand. Sequenced by immunoSEQ multiplex PCR; TCRdb stores in-frame clones only, minus some. Among over 25,000 clones, roughly half were seen once, and the ten largest hold 0.3%. Source material: stem cell memory CD4+ T cells from blood. This clonotype originated in a man aged 25-45 years with type 1 diabetes. The chain recombines TRBV2 with TRBJ2-1; 9 nucleotides match TRBD2. The CDR3 loop reads CASSDSGGREQFF. CDR3 DNA sequence: TGTGCCAGCAGTGATAGCGGGGGACGGGAGCAGTTCTTC. The full variable domain, completed using reference TRBV2 and TRBJ2-1, is EPEVTQTPSHQVTQMGQEVILRCVPISNHLYFYWYRQILGQKVEFLVSFYNNEISEKSEIFDDQFSVERPDGSNFTLKIRSTKLEDSAMYFCASSDSGGREQFFGPGTRLTVL.